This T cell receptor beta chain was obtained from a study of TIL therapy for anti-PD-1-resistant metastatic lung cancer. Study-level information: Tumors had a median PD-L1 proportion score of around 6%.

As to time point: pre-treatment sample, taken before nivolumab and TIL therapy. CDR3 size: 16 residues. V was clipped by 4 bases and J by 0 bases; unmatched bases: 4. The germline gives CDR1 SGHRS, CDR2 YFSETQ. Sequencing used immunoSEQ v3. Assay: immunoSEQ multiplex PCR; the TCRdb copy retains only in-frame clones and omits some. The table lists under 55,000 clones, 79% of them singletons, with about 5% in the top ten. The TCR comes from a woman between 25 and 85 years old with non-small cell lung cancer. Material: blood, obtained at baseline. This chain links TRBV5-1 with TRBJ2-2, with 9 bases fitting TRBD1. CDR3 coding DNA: TGCGCCAGCAGCCTAGGACAGGGGTCGAACACCGGGGAGCTGTTTTTT. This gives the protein CASSLGQGSNTGELFF.